The source of this T cell receptor (beta chain) is a study of regulatory T cells in long-lasting Graves disease. Findings and caveats of the study: TRBV28, TRBJ1-2 and TRBJ2-5 emerged as the favored segments in persistent disease.

Regarding time point: newly diagnosed GD, antithyroid drugs for less than 3 months. RNA from PBMCs was the source of the TCR library. This clonotype was detected ten times or more. Its antigen is not identified. With iRepertoire HTBI primers and Arm-PCR of CDR3 regions, TCR beta libraries were built. TCRdb used MiXCR to reprocess the multiplex PCR reads, holding one entry per CDR3 protein. Among approximately 560,000 distinct CDR3 sequences listed, about 16% were seen once. The V segment lost 6 bases and the J segment 3 bases; nucleotides outside the gene matches: 4. This CDR3 contains 13 residues. CDR1 is SGHAT, CDR2 FQNNGV, per germline. A further study also used this sample, focusing on T cells in Graves' hyperthyroidism and ophthalmopathy. That source adds: Absence of ophthalmopathy progression within 18 months defined stable Graves' hyperthyroidism. During a first-round RT-PCR of the TCR CDR3, the HTBI primer set was used.

This receptor was taken from a man aged 18 to 29 with Graves disease. The specimen comprised peripheral blood mononuclear cells (PBMCs), sampled at new diagnosis, from a patient treated with antithyroid drugs. The chain combines TRBV11-2 with TRBJ2-7; 8 nucleotides match TRBD1. CDR3 nucleotide sequence: TGTGCCAGCAGAGACAGGGGCGGCTACGAGCAGTACTTC. Translation: CASRDRGGYEQYF.